The present T cell receptor (beta chain) was sequenced within a study of human T cells and chemical hapten exposure. Whole-study context: Throughout the approximately 25-week study, diphenylcyclopropenone was applied weekly to the patients' scalps.

This sample's time point: patch test 3, about 24 weeks after DPC sensitization. The treatment here: therapeutic diphenylcyclopropenone sensitization with weekly scalp DPC. The starting material, unfractionated whole blood, was used for total RNA extraction. This clonotype was seen a few times. Its antigen remains unidentified. The library gave individual cDNA molecules unique molecular identifiers. In the original workflow: The median was 95,638 TCRs per sample, ranging 23,224 to 690,600. Using its own MiXCR run on the RACE reads, TCRdb lists one record per CDR3 protein. TCRdb assigned the V and J calls; the authors' analysis was not used. The sample gives fewer than 50,000 distinct CDR3 sequences, more than 8% of which show up once; 26% is in the top ten. Study-wide results and limits: Unchanged with DPC sensitization were TCRs above 1 in 1000 frequency.

The V gene lost 2 bases and the J gene lost 5 bases, with 13 bases spanning the gap. The V gene's germline CDR1 is MDHEN and CDR2 SYDVKM. The CDR3 sequence is 14 residues long. The chain employs TRBV28 and TRBJ2-7, with a weak D call TRBD1 (5 bases). The sequencing used whole blood, collected in connection with sensitization to the hapten diphenylcyclopropenone (DPC). The sequence was collected from a man in his forties or fifties with alopecia areata. Some clones in this sample may be carry-over from other donors' samples. The CDR3 loop is CASSLLQGQDEQYF. Written as DNA, the CDR3 is TGTGCCAGCAGTTTACTCCAGGGCCAGGACGAGCAGTACTTC.